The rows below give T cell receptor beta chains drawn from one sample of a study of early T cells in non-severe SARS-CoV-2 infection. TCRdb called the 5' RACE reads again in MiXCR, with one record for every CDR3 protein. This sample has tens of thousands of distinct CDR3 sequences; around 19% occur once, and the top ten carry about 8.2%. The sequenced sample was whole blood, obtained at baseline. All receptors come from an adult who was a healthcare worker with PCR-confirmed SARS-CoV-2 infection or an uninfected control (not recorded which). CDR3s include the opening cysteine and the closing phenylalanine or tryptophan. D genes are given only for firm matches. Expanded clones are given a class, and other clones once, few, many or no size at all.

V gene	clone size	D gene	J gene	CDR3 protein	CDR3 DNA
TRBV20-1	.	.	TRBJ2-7	CSALLTYEQYF	TGCAGTGCATTATTAACCTACGAGCAGTACTTC
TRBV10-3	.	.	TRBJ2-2	CAISDDGLGTGELFF	TGTGCCATCAGTGACGACGGCTTGGGGACCGGGGAGCTGTTTTTT
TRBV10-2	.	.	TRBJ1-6	CASSALGSPLHF	TGCGCCAGCAGTGCTTTGGGTTCACCCCTCCACTTT
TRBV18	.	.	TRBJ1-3	CASSPDPGGNTIYF	TGTGCCAGCTCACCGGATCCAGGTGGAAACACCATATATTTT
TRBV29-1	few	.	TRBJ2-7	CSVGGYYEQYF	TGCAGCGTTGGAGGGTACTACGAGCAGTACTTC
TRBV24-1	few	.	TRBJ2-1	CATSGQNNEQFF	TGTGCCACCAGTGGCCAGAACAATGAGCAGTTCTTC
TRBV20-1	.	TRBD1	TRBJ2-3	CSASSRDRGSTDTQYF	TGCAGTGCATCTTCCCGGGACAGGGGTTCCACAGATACGCAGTATTTT
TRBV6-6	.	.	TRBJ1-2	CASSRGEGGYTF	TGTGCCAGCAGTCGCGGGGAGGGAGGCTACACCTTC
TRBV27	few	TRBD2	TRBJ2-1	CASNLSGGLGEQFF	TGTGCCAGCAACCTTAGCGGGGGGTTAGGAGAGCAGTTCTTC
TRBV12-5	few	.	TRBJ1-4	CASGLTGREKLFF	TGTGCTAGTGGTTTGACCGGCCGTGAAAAACTGTTTTTT
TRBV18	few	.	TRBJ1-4	CASSPTTGINEKLFF	TGTGCCAGCTCACCAACTACAGGGATTAATGAAAAACTGTTTTTT
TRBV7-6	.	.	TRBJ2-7	CASSLDTSYEQYF	TGTGCCAGCAGCTTAGACACTTCCTACGAGCAGTACTTC
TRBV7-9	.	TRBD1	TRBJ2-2	CASSLLTKDRGTGELFF	TGTGCCAGCAGCTTATTAACGAAGGACAGGGGCACCGGGGAGCTGTTTTTT